The 2 T cell receptor beta chains below come from one sample, sequenced in a study of Graves' ophthalmopathy and Graves' hyperthyroidism (dated by TCRdb to 2016 to 2019). Sequencing instrument: Illumina HiSeq 2000. For repertoire sequencing, TCR beta CDR3 regions were amplified from RNA transcripts. A first-round RT-PCR used HTBI primers with the Qiagen OneStep RT-PCR kit, followed by a second-round multiplex PCR, size selection and purification. In-frame beta chains were kept once TCRdb had trimmed the public reads at Q25 with fastp and called clones with MiXCR. Each record represents a unique CDR3 protein, reported with the most common genes and DNA among its rows. For this sample there are about 500,000 distinct CDR3 sequences; under 40% appear just once. The top ten constitute 3.5% to 4.5% of the sample. Sequenced material: peripheral blood or thyroid tissue (not recorded which). Receptor source: an adult man with Graves' hyperthyroidism.

A few counts support this clonotype. The V gene is TRBV7-2, the J gene TRBJ2-7, with TRBD1 matching 8 bases. The J segment lost 4 bases and the V segment lost 4 bases, leaving 6 bases of the junction unmatched. The CDR3 spans 14 residues. Germline CDR1 SGHTA, CDR2 FQGNSA. CDR3 sequence: CASSYGQGMYEQYF. The CDR3 region has the DNA TGTGCCAGCAGCTATGGACAGGGCATGTACGAGCAGTACTTC.

As concerns this clonotype: A junction end diverges from the germline sequence, so it may reflect a read error. This chain connects TRBV29-1 to TRBJ2-2; the D gene is possibly TRBD2 (7 bases). CDR3 length equals 15 residues. Looked up from germline, CDR1 is SQVTM and CDR2 is ANQGSEA. The CDR3: CGVRLGGLHTGELFF. CDR3 DNA: TGCGGCGTGCGGTTGGGGGGGCTCCACACCGGGGAGCTGTTTTTT.